This is a list of T cell receptor delta chains from one sample in a study of Vδ1+ human thymocytes. TCRdb re-called clones from the multiplex PCR reads via CATT. Of under 80,000 delta-chain clones listed, about 35% are singletons. The specimen was Vdelta1+ gamma-delta thymocytes from the thymus. These receptors originate from a boy under two years old who had congenital heart surgery. Both conserved end residues are part of each CDR3. Fields, in order: clone size, D gene, V gene, J gene, CDR3 DNA, CDR3 protein. D genes are given only for firm matches. The size entry is marked missing in some rows and otherwise reads once, few, many or a size class.

>.|.|TRDV1|TRDJ1
TGTGCTCTTGGGAACCGAAGGATTTTGAGGGACACCGATAAACTCATCTTT
CALGNRRILRDTDKLIF
>few|.|TRDV1|TRDJ1
TGTGCTCTTGGGGAAAGCAGGAGGGCGTACCGCTACACCGATAAACTCATCTTT
CALGESRRAYRYTDKLIF
>few|TRDD2|TRDV1|TRDJ1
TGTGCTCTTGGGGAATCCCCTTCCTACAGAGGGCCTGGGGGTGGACTCATCTTT
CALGESPSYRGPGGGLIF
>.|.|TRDV1|TRDJ1
.
CALAIFTSTTSTGGYVCTDKLIF
>.|.|TRDV1|TRDJ1
TGTGCTCTTGGGTTGCCCCTTCCGACCCGCCGCCATAAACTCATCTTT
CALGLPLPTRRHKLIF
>few|TRDD3|TRDV1|TRDJ1
TGTGCTCTTGGGGAAGAGCCCGCCTTCCTACGTTGGGGGATACGTGTAACCGATAAACTCATCTTT
CALGEEPAFLRWGIRVTDKLIF
>few|TRDD2|TRDV1|TRDJ1
TGTGCTCTTGGGGACACGCTGAGAATGCGCTCTTCCTACGTTTTGGGCGATAAACTCATCTTT
CALGDTLRMRSSYVLGDKLIF
>few|TRDD3|TRDV1|TRDJ1
TGTGCTCTTGGGACCTCGTTACTGGGGGCCGACACCGATAAACTCATCTTT
CALGTSLLGADTDKLIF
>few|TRDD3|TRDV1|TRDJ1
TGTGCTCTTGGGGAACACGCCTCCTCCACTGGGGGATATAAACTCATCTTT
CALGEHASSTGGYKLIF
>.|TRDD3|TRDV1|TRDJ1
TGTGCTCTTGGGGAATCCCAGGCGGCTTCCTACCCCCACTGGGGGATACGGCGCACCGATAAACTCATCTTT
CALGESQAASYPHWGIRRTDKLIF
>few|.|TRDV2|TRDJ1
TGTGCCTGTGACACCGTAAGAGGAGGGGGCATCCCCCCAGATAAACTCATCTTT
CACDTVRGGGIPPDKLIF
>.|TRDD3|TRDV1|TRDJ1
TGTGCTCTTGGGGAACTCCTACCCTCCTACGGTACTGGGGGTCCAGGGGGATATAAACTCATCTTT
CALGELLPSYGTGGPGGYKLIF
>.|.|TRDV1|TRDJ1
TGTGCTCTTGTCTCTCCCCGGATACCAAACACCGATAAACTCATCTTT
CALVSPRIPNTDKLIF
>.|.|TRDV1|TRDJ1
TGTGCTCTTGGGCTTACGGGGCCCTACTCGTTGACCGATAAACTCATCTTT
CALGLTGPYSLTDKLIF
>few|.|TRDV1|TRDJ1
TGTGCTCTTGGGGAACGGCCCACCGATAAACTCATCTTT
CALGERPTDKLIF
>.|TRDD3|TRDV1|TRDJ1
TGTGCTCTTGGGGAAGGTCGGCGGACCCCCACTGGGGGATACGCCGGGGTCGATAAACTCATCTTT
CALGEGRRTPTGGYAGVDKLIF
>.|TRDD3|TRDV1|TRDJ1
TGTGCTCTTGGGGAGGTGCTCCACGAGGCCTGGGGGATGCGGTCCGGGACCGATAAACTCATCTTT
CALGEVLHEAWGMRSGTDKLIF
>.|.|TRDV1|TRDJ1
TGTGCTCTTGGGGTCCGCCTCCTTCCTACGGGGGGATACGCGGCCGGCACCGATAAACTCATCTTT
CALGVRLLPTGGYAAGTDKLIF
>.|TRDD3|TRDV1|TRDJ1
TGTGCTCTTGGGGAATCGTCCCTTTCACTGGGGGACACTTCGTGGAAGTACACCGATAAACTCATCTTT
CALGESSLSLGDTSWKYTDKLIF
>few|TRDD3|TRDV1|TRDJ2
TGTGCTCCCGAGACCGGTGGCTTCCTACTTCTGGGGGATACGCGGTTGACAGCACAACTCTTCTTT
CAPETGGFLLLGDTRLTAQLFF
>once|TRDD3|TRDV2|TRDJ1
TGTGCCTCCCGTCCTGGGGGATTGGGGGGAGGAACGTACACCGATAAACTCATCTTT
CASRPGGLGGGTYTDKLIF
>few|.|TRDV1|TRDJ1
TGTGCTCTTGGGGAACCTAAGGGCTCACCTTCCTCGAGATGGGATACCAACACCGATAAACTCATCTTT
CALGEPKGSPSSRWDTNTDKLIF
>.|TRDD3|TRDV1|TRDJ1
TGTGCTCTTGGAGACCACGGTCGTCCTACTCCTTTACTGGGGGATTACACCGATAAACTCATCTTT
CALGDHGRPTPLLGDYTDKLIF
>.|.|TRDV1|TRDJ1
TGTGCTCTTGGGGAAACGTGCGATAGAAGGACCGATAAACTCATCTTT
CALGETCDRRTDKLIF
>.|TRDD3|TRDV1|TRDJ1
TGTGCTCTTGGGGAACAACCTAAAACCTGTACTGGGGGATACGCGATCGGGGAGGCCGATAAACTCATCTTT
CALGEQPKTCTGGYAIGEADKLIF
>few|TRDD3|TRDV1|TRDJ1
TGTGCTCTTGGGGAACTTAGGGGATACTACACCGATAAACTCATCTTT
CALGELRGYYTDKLIF
>.|TRDD3|TRDV1|TRDJ1
TGTGCTCTTGGGGATCCCGGCCTTCCTCTTCAATGGGGGATACGAAATACTTTTAGGGCCGATAAACTCATCTTT
CALGDPGLPLQWGIRNTFRADKLIF
>few|.|TRDV1|TRDJ1
TGTGCTCTTGGGGAACTATCGGGCTCCTCAATACAGGGTCATAAACTCATCTTT
CALGELSGSSIQGHKLIF
>.|TRDD3|TRDV1|TRDJ1
TGTGCTCTTGGGGAACTAGATTCCGGTCCTACGTGGGGGGATACGGATAAACTCATCTTT
CALGELDSGPTWGDTDKLIF
>.|TRDD3|TRDV1|TRDJ1
TGTGCTCTTGGGGAACGGGGGACTGGGGGATACCGACTCACCGATAAACTCATCTTT
CALGERGTGGYRLTDKLIF
>few|TRDD3|TRDV1|TRDJ1
TGTGCTCTTGTTGGTAGCACTCGAACTGGGGGATACGCATGTTCCGATAAACTCATCTTT
CALVGSTRTGGYACSDKLIF